Following are 10 T cell receptor beta chains from one sample sequenced in a study of OX40 agonist ivuxolimab in advanced cancers. Clones were read by immunoSEQ multiplex PCR, and TCRdb kept only the in-frame ones, dropping some. Here the sample spans 72,000 or so clones, about 90% being singletons. The sequences come from CD4+ or CD8+ T cells sorted from blood, collected in a trial of the OX40 agonist ivuxolimab. The origin of the receptors is an adult with an advanced solid tumor such as melanoma, head and neck, liver or kidney cancer.

V and J are TRBV11-3 and TRBJ2-5, with 9 bases identical to TRBD2. CDR1 and CDR2 from the germline V gene are SGHNT and YENEEA. With V trimmed by 1 base and J by 1 base, 1 base remained unmatched. This CDR3 has 15 amino acids. In DNA, the CDR3 is TGTGCCAGCAGCTTAGGCGGGAGGGCCCAAGAGACCCAGTACTTC. Its protein is CASSLGGRAQETQYF.

This chain joins TRBV28 and TRBJ1-5; unclear D gene. The germline gives CDR1 MDHEN, CDR2 SYDVKM. This CDR3 comprises 19 residues. Trimming shortened V by 7 bases and J by 2 bases, and 27 bases separated the two germline ends. The CDR3 bases are TGTGCCAGCACCGGCGGGCGGGATCTATTCATTAGGGGCAATCAGCCCCAGCATTTT. Translated, it gives CASTGGRDLFIRGNQPQHF.

The DNA of the CDR3 is TGCGCCAGCAGCTTTGGGGGTATCTACGAGCAGTACTTC. This gives the protein CASSFGGIYEQYF. The chain links TRBV5-1 to TRBJ2-7; perhaps D is TRBD1 or TRBD2 (5 bases each). This CDR3 region has 13 residues. V shed 2 bases and J shed 3 bases, with 9 bases lying between them. CDR1 and CDR2 (germline): SGHRS, YFSETQ.

This chain uses TRBV11-3 with TRBJ2-1, with 8 bases fitting TRBD2. Germline V lookup: CDR1 SGHNT, CDR2 YENEEA. V gave up 5 bases and J gave up 9 bases; unmatched junction bases: 6. CDR3 size: 13 residues. The DNA for the CDR3 is TGTGCCAGCAGCCCCGATAGCGGGGCTGAGCAGTTCTTC. Its protein product is CASSPDSGAEQFF.

In this sample, this clone turned up once. The rearrangement joins TRBV19 to TRBJ1-2; D not resolved. This CDR3 spans 13 amino acids. The V gene's germline CDR1 is LNHDA and CDR2 SQIVND (reference sequence). The V end lost 1 base, the J end lost 4 bases, and 7 bases lay between the germline ends. CDR3: CASSIVASYGYTF. The CDR3 DNA is TGTGCCAGTAGTATAGTGGCGTCCTATGGCTACACCTTC.

This chain joins TRBV5-1 and TRBJ2-1; D is uncertain. The V end was cut by 0 bases, the J end by 5 bases, with 15 bases between. Germline CDR1 and CDR2: SGHRS and YFSETQ. The CDR3 covers 16 residues. This chain's CDR3 is CASSLGGSEINNEQFF. The CDR3 DNA is TGCGCCAGCAGCTTGGGGGGATCCGAAATTAACAATGAGCAGTTCTTC.

The chain combines TRBV6-6 with TRBJ2-2, with TRBD1 identical over 7 bases. This CDR3 region has 14 residues. Germline V lookup: CDR1 MNHNY, CDR2 SVGAGI (reference sequence). The J segment lost 5 bases and the V segment lost 4 bases, leaving 4 bases of the junction unmatched. CDR3 protein: CASSSYRGTGELFF. CDR3 DNA: TGTGCCAGCAGTTCCTACAGGGGAACCGGGGAGCTGTTTTTT.

The V call is TRBV4-3, the J call TRBJ2-6, with D perhaps matching TRBD2 (6 bases). Trimming took 0 bases from V and 4 from J, leaving 13 bases between them. The CDR3 runs to 17 residues. Germline V gene sequence: CDR1 LGHNA, CDR2 YSLEER. The CDR3 DNA sequence: TGCGCCAGCAGCCAAGATACGGGAGTGCGAGGGGCCAACGTCCTGACTTTC. This gives the protein CASSQDTGVRGANVLTF.

This chain links TRBV6-6 with TRBJ1-2, with D perhaps TRBD1 (5 bases). Trimming cost V 2 bases and J 6 bases, with 10 bases left between them. Germline lookup yields CDR1 MNHNY and CDR2 SVGAGI (reference sequence). The CDR3 consists of 13 residues. CDR3 in amino acids: CASSYGRGDGYTF. DNA for the CDR3: TGTGCCAGCAGTTACGGCCGAGGGGATGGCTACACCTTC.

This chain uses TRBV29-1 with TRBJ2-7, with 7 bases identical to TRBD1. Germline CDR1 and CDR2: SQVTM and ANQGSEA. Unmatched junction bases numbered 10, after V lost 4 bases and J lost 4 bases. The CDR3 loop spans 14 amino acids. CDR3 bases: TGCAGCGTTGGGACAGGTCTTCGTGGGTACGAGCAGTACTTC. Translation gives CSVGTGLRGYEQYF.